Listed below are T cell receptor beta chains from one sample, sequenced in a study of T-cell reconstitution after alpha-beta-depleted transplantation in children. TCRdb fed the PCR reads into MiXCR, producing one record per CDR3 protein. Altogether approximately 800,000 distinct CDR3 sequences are present, roughly 15% being singletons, with the ten largest covering 5%. The source was PBMCs, mostly from graft donor cells, collected 360 days after TCRalphabeta/CD19-depleted stem cell transplant. The receptors shown here come from a male patient between 10 and 17 years old who had a stem cell transplant for acute lymphoblastic leukemia, so the T cells may come from the graft donor. Both conserved end residues are part of each CDR3. Clone size is given for some rows only: seen once, a few or many times, or a class if the clone is expanded.

>TRBJ1-4|many|TRBV28
CASSFPTMTDNEKLFF
>TRBJ2-1|-|TRBV7-9
CASLDSWIPSYNEQFF
>TRBJ2-6|few|TRBV9
CASSYGAGAGANVLTF
>TRBJ2-3|many|TRBV29-1
CSVPWDRLIDTQYF
>TRBJ2-1|-|TRBV5-1
CASSRGEGPADEQFF
>TRBJ2-6|many|TRBV29-1
CSVGQGANVLTF
>TRBJ2-7|-|TRBV12-3/TRBV12-4
CASSRPGQGASYEQYF
>TRBJ2-2|many|TRBV12-3/TRBV12-4
CASSRGLAGYFF
>TRBJ2-3|-|TRBV19
CASRGGTSGKDTQYF
>TRBJ1-6|many|TRBV5-1
CASSPLLQGDGSPLHF
>TRBJ2-3|-|TRBV7-6
CASSISGTDTDTQYF
>TRBJ2-3|-|TRBV27
CASSSGLAGISTDTQYF
>TRBJ2-2|-|TRBV20-1
CSARGTSGSFTGELFF
>TRBJ2-7|few|TRBV28
CASSSPGLAGGEQYF
>TRBJ1-1|many|TRBV28
CASQGPQNTEAFF
>TRBJ2-1|many|TRBV5-1
CASSPGTGIRADEQFF
>TRBJ2-5|few|TRBV11-1
CASSLRRDETQYF
>TRBJ1-4|few|TRBV12-3/TRBV12-4
CASSLRGVVKLFF
>TRBJ2-2|many|TRBV7-3
CASRGLAGSGELFF
>TRBJ2-7|many|TRBV29-1
CSYYRDPYEQYF
>TRBJ1-5|-|TRBV20-1
CSATGGSNSNQPQHF
>TRBJ2-2|few|TRBV12-3/TRBV12-4
CASNPVGQGKAGELFF
>TRBJ2-7|few|TRBV7-9
CASTGASYEQYF
>TRBJ2-7|few|TRBV18
CASSPPDHSYEQYF
>TRBJ1-5|-|TRBV2
CASRGQGSQPQHF
>TRBJ2-1|-|TRBV24-1
CATSDLLRAGGGRYNEQFF
>TRBJ2-1|few|TRBV5-1
CASSLISGRANEQFF
>TRBJ1-2|few|TRBV12-3/TRBV12-4
CASSLVQGAGYTF
>TRBJ2-4|-|TRBV5-6
CASSVADQTIQYF
>TRBJ1-5|-|TRBV27
CASSSGGGWQPQHF
>TRBJ2-2|-|TRBV6-1
CASGPGTSTGELFF
>TRBJ1-2|-|TRBV25-1
CARRGYTF
>TRBJ2-7|-|TRBV28
CASTGEAYEQYF
>TRBJ2-1|few|TRBV3-1
CASSQDFSGREDEQFF
>TRBJ2-1|-|TRBV11-2
CASSLVLQGYNEQFF
>TRBJ2-3|few|TRBV7-9
CASSLWGDSQYF
>TRBJ2-2|many|TRBV6-5
CASSSPGQITGELFF
>TRBJ2-5|-|TRBV27
CASSLGMTRQETQYF
>TRBJ2-7|few|TRBV29-1
CSVGITSGSSYEQYF
>TRBJ1-1|-|TRBV11-1
CASSHFPRWDPTGTEAFF
>TRBJ2-7|-|TRBV6-5
CASSYFMRESNEQYF